One T cell receptor beta chain is described in this entry. The antigen it binds to is not known. One base away there is no much larger clone; base qualities are not given. Whole blood was collected in K2EDTA tubes by collaborating institutions according to the institutions' own protocols. For TCRbeta analysis, collaborator samples were shipped as frozen whole blood, as isolated PBMCs, or as DNA extracted from either sample type. These data originate in a study of blood T cell repertoires in COVID-19 (TCRdb year 2020). Concerning the study at large: Samples covering the acute and convalescent phases of COVID-19 were provided by collaborators in the United States, Italy and Spain. The material from the prospective study consisted of cDNA or gDNA derived from T cells, B-cell-depleted T cells, or PBMCs. Deeply sampled blood TCRbeta repertoires from subjects exposed to, actively infected with, or recovered from COVID-19 were included in the dataset. The repertoires were made available in a free public database intended to serve as a resource for research on the immune response to SARS-CoV-2. Samples came from the ongoing ImmuneRACE study (first 160 participants) plus 1,254 subjects from 6 global collaborators. Nearly every sample came with metadata listing a de-identified subject ID, COVID-19 status, age in years and sex. HLA class I and class II types, where available, came from metadata supplied by the sample provider rather than from assay-based typing. Results and caveats for the whole study, not just this receptor: The amount of clinical and demographic metadata varied by source and participant and was provided uncurated.

Measured from the cysteine to the phenylalanine, the CDR3 is 15 residues long. Only CDR3 DNA remains: 45 bases, in frame from the first base. Deletion took 4 bases off V and 7 bases off J, with a span of 16 bases between the germline ends. CDR1 and CDR2 are drawn from the germline V gene: SNHLY, FYNNEI. TCRbeta CDR3 regions were amplified from genomic DNA by means of the immunoSEQ Assay, a bias-controlled multiplex PCR. Regarding the original processing steps: Nucleated cell counts per sample were estimated from amplification of reference gene primers within the assay. To quantify the absolute abundance of each unique TCRbeta CDR3 rearrangement, sequence reads were collapsed and filtered. Productive Simpson clonality was computed per sample as the square root of Simpson's diversity index over productive rearrangements. TCRdb stores this immuneACCESS table with in-frame sequences only. Part of the clones is absent; in the studies checked, under half of the shortfall reflects unresolved V genes, and no reason is known for the rest. V, J and clone size reflect that table, while D and trimming were determined from the DNA. In all, the sample holds 70,000 to 100,000 clones, and around 80% of those were seen once. Clones ranked in the top ten supply approximately 6.8% of the sample.

Sequencing was done on a sample of peripheral blood. The source of this sequence is a man aged 50-60 years with active or convalescent COVID-19. The chain was built from TRBV2 and TRBJ1-4, with TRBD1 as a weak D call on 5 bases. The CDR3 has the sequence CASSGLQGPIEKLFF. The DNA reads TGTGCCAGCAGTGGTCTTCAGGGTCCGATTGAAAAACTGTTTTTT.